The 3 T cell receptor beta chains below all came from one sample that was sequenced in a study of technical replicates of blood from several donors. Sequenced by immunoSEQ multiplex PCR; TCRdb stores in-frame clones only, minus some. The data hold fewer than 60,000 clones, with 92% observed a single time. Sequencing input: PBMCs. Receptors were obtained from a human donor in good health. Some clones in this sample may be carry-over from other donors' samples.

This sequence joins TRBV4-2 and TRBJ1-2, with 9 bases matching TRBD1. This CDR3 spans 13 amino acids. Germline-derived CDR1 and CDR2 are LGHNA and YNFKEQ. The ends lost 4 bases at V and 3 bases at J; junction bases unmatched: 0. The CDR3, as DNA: TGTGCCAGCAGCCGACAGGGGGACTATGGCTACACCTTC. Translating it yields CASSRQGDYGYTF.

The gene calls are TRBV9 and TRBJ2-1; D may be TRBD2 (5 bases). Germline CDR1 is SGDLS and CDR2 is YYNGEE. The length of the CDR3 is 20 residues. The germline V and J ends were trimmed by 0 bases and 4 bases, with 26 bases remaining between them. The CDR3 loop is CASSVEGAPAYGIRYNEQFF. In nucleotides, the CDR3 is TGTGCCAGCAGCGTAGAGGGAGCCCCGGCGTATGGGATCCGATACAATGAGCAGTTCTTC.

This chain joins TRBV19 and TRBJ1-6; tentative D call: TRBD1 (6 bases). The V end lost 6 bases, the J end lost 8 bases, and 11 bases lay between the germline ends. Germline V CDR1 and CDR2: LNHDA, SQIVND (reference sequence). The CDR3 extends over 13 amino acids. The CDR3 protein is CASSLDSYSPLHF. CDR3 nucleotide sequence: TGTGCCAGTAGCTTGGACAGCTATTCACCCCTCCACTTT.